These 20 T cell receptor beta chains came from one sample sequenced in a study of beta chain features in type 1 diabetes. Reverse transcription of all isolated RNA meant that expressed TCRB transcripts were sequenced. Data came from immunoSEQ multiplex PCR; TCRdb stores just in-frame clones and leaves some out. The table records about 620,000 clones, 15% to 19% of them present only once. The sample comprised naive CD4+ T cells from blood. The receptors come from a man aged 18-30 years in good health.

This clone was seen a handful of times. The chain is built from TRBV5-1 and TRBJ2-3; 14 bases align to TRBD2. With V trimmed by 0 bases and J by 5 bases, 5 bases remained unmatched. CDR1 and CDR2 from the germline V gene are SGHRS and YFSETQ. The CDR3 sequence is 17 residues long. DNA for the CDR3: TGCGCCAGCAGCTTGGACCCCGGGACTAGCGGGAGAGATACGCAGTATTTT. Translation: CASSLDPGTSGRDTQYF.

This clone was found a few times. V and J are TRBV12-5 and TRBJ1-2, with D uncertain. CDR1 and CDR2 (germline): LGHNT, FRNRAP. The ends were cut back, 2 bases at V and 7 bases at J, with 8 bases in the middle. The CDR3 has 12 residues. The DNA of the CDR3 is TGTGCTAGTGGTTTGCCCCGCGGTGGCTACACCTTC. Protein: CASGLPRGGYTF.

The table lists this clone with a few counts. This sample includes further DNA sequences coding for the same CDR3. The chain couples TRBV28 to TRBJ2-7; D is ambiguous. The CDR3 loop spans 11 amino acids. V lost 6 bases and J 3 bases, leaving 6 bases between the germline ends. Germline lookup yields CDR1 MDHEN and CDR2 SYDVKM. The CDR3 here is CASSLDYEQYF. In DNA, the CDR3 is TGTGCCAGCAGCCTCGACTACGAGCAGTACTTC.

The chain couples TRBV7-9 to TRBJ1-1; D is unclear. The germline V gene has CDR1 SEHNR and CDR2 FQNEAQ (reference sequence). The CDR3 covers 14 residues. V lost 3 bases and J 5 bases, leaving 13 bases between the germline ends. This CDR3 reads CASSFGGSRTEAFF. CDR3 DNA sequence: TGTGCCAGCAGCTTTGGTGGGTCGAGGACTGAAGCTTTCTTT.

This clone was observed a few times. The gene calls are TRBV10-3 and TRBJ1-3, with D possibly TRBD1 on 5 matching bases. The CDR3 has 14 residues. Germline CDR1 reads ENHRY; CDR2 reads SYGVKD. V lost 3 bases, J lost 1 base, and 7 bases lay in between. CDR3 in amino acids: CAISDRTSGNTIYF. The CDR3 nucleotides read TGTGCCATCAGTGACCGGACATCTGGAAACACCATATATTTT.

This clone was seen a few times. The chain employs TRBV9 and TRBJ2-3; possibly TRBD2 for D (6 bases). Looked up from germline, CDR1 is SGDLS and CDR2 is YYNGEE. V lost 0 bases to trimming and J lost 4 bases, with 9 bases between them. The CDR3 extends over 14 amino acids. The CDR3 sequence: CASSVVTSSDTQYF. DNA for the CDR3: TGTGCCAGCAGCGTAGTGACTAGTTCAGATACGCAGTATTTT.

The CDR3 DNA reads as TGTGCCAGCAGTGACTCTGGTCTGAACTCCTACAATGAGCAGTTCTTC. It translates to CASSDSGLNSYNEQFF. The chain uses TRBV6-4 and TRBJ2-1; D not certain. Trimming stripped 0 bases from V and 0 bases from J, with 9 bases between. The CDR3 is 16 residues long. Germline values: CDR1 MRHNA, CDR2 SNTAGT.

Worth noting for this clone: Other DNA sequences of this sample code for an identical CDR3. J is TRBJ2-1 and V is TRBV28; TRBD1 agrees at 7 bases. Trimming cost V 4 bases and J 0 bases; bases outside gene matches: 0. The CDR3 runs to 14 residues. The germline V gene encodes CDR1 MDHEN and CDR2 SYDVKM. This CDR3 is CASSSGGSYNEQFF. DNA of the CDR3: TGTGCCAGCAGTTCAGGGGGCTCCTACAATGAGCAGTTCTTC.

This chain connects TRBV6-5 to TRBJ1-6, with TRBD1 matching over 8 bases. The junction had 9 bases not matched to a gene; V was cut back by 2 bases and J by 9 bases. The CDR3 contains 16 residues. The V gene's germline CDR1 is MNHEY and CDR2 SVGAGI. This CDR3 is CASSYHRDRTFSPLHF. The CDR3 nucleotides are TGTGCCAGCAGTTACCATCGGGACAGGACCTTTTCACCCCTCCACTTT.

This clone was detected a few times. V and J are TRBV10-3 and TRBJ1-2; TRBD1 agrees at 8 bases. CDR3 size: 11 residues. Germline-derived CDR1 and CDR2 are ENHRY and SYGVKD. Trimming at V came to 10 bases and at J to 6 bases, leaving 4 bases not matched to a gene. In DNA, the CDR3 is TGTGCCACCCGACAGGGGAATGGCTACACCTTC. Translation: CATRQGNGYTF.

This chain connects TRBV10-2 to TRBJ1-2; D remains ambiguous. Between the trimmed V and J ends, which lost 6 bases and 6 bases, there was a span of 11 bases. Germline CDR1 and CDR2: WSHSY and SAAADI. The CDR3 is made up of 12 amino acids. The CDR3 coding sequence is TGCGCCAGCAGACCTTTGGGTGATGGCTACACCTTC. It is translated as CASRPLGDGYTF.

V usage is TRBV9 and J usage is TRBJ1-2, with a tentative D call TRBD1 (5 bases). This CDR3 comprises 15 residues. CDR1 and CDR2 (germline): SGDLS, YYNGEE. Trimming shortened V by 2 bases and J by 4 bases, and 15 bases separated the two germline ends. CDR3 sequence: CASSVGRRGFYGYTF. CDR3 DNA sequence: TGTGCCAGCAGCGTTGGTCGAAGGGGTTTCTATGGCTACACCTTC.

In its sample, this clone was seen once. V is TRBV13 and J is TRBJ1-2; D remains unclear. The CDR3 spans 14 residues. Per germline, CDR1 PRHDT and CDR2 FYEKMQ (reference sequence). The V end lost 1 base, the J end lost 3 bases, and 9 bases lay between the germline ends. CDR3 residues: CASSLEAGYYGYTF. In nucleotides, the CDR3 is TGTGCCAGCAGCTTAGAGGCAGGATACTATGGCTACACCTTC.

This chain joins TRBV9 and TRBJ1-2; tentative D call: TRBD1 (5 bases). Looked up from germline, CDR1 is SGDLS and CDR2 is YYNGEE. The length of the CDR3 is 16 residues. Trimming removed 3 bases from V and 0 bases from J, with 15 bases in between. CDR3 DNA: TGTGCCAGCAGCGCTTCCCCACAGGTTACTAACTATGGCTACACCTTC. Its protein is CASSASPQVTNYGYTF. The full variable domain, with the rest looked up from reference TRBV9 and TRBJ1-2, is DSGVTQTPKHLITATGQRVTLRCSPRSGDLSVYWYQQSLDQGLQFLIQYYNGEERAKGNILERFSAQQFPDLHSELNLSSLELGDSALYFCASSASPQVTNYGYTFGSGTRLTVV.

This clone was detected a few times. This chain connects TRBV7-2 to TRBJ2-3, with a possible D match to TRBD2 (5 bases). From germline, CDR1 is SGHTA and CDR2 FQGNSA. This CDR3 spans 17 amino acids. V dropped 3 bases and J dropped 1 base, with 17 bases sitting between them. CDR3 in amino acids: CASSLIGSGSGTDTQYF. The CDR3, as DNA: TGTGCCAGCAGCTTGATAGGATCGGGTAGCGGCACAGATACGCAGTATTTT. Variable domain in full (rest from reference TRBV7-2 and TRBJ2-3): GAGVSQSPSNKVTEKGKDVELRCDPISGHTALYWYRQSLGQGLEFLIYFQGNSAPDKSGLPSDRFSAERTGGSVSTLTIQRTQQEDSAVYLCASSLIGSGSGTDTQYFGPGTRLTVL.

This clone was counted a few times. V and J are TRBV7-3 and TRBJ2-2; D is uncertain. Germline-derived CDR1 and CDR2 are SGHTA and FQGTGA. The length of the CDR3 is 11 residues. V shed 0 bases and J shed 7 bases, with 0 bases lying between them. The CDR3 DNA reads TGTGCCAGCAGCTTAACCGGGGAGCTGTTTTTT. Translation: CASSLTGELFF.

This clone has more than one count but fewer than ten. The chain joins TRBV5-4 to TRBJ2-7, with TRBD2 matching over 11 bases. Germline assignment: CDR1 SGHNT and CDR2 YYREEE (reference sequence). This CDR3 spans 15 amino acids. V lost 2 bases to trimming and J lost 3 bases; unmatched junction nucleotides: 4. The CDR3 bases are TGTGCCAGCAGCTTAAGACTAGCGGGAAACTACGAGCAGTACTTC. Encoded protein: CASSLRLAGNYEQYF.

CDR3 nucleotide sequence: TGCGCCAGCAGACCACCCGGACAGGCCGCTGCGTGGGGCTACACCTTC. Translated: CASRPPGQAAAWGYTF. The rearrangement links TRBV5-1 to TRBJ1-2, with 7 bases aligning to TRBD1. V lost 5 bases to trimming and J lost 8 bases; unmatched junction nucleotides: 18. Looked up from germline, CDR1 is SGHRS and CDR2 is YFSETQ. The CDR3 totals 16 residues.

This clone has just a few counts. V is TRBV13 and J is TRBJ2-5; D is ambiguous. Trimming cost V 0 bases and J 2 bases, with 7 bases left between them. The germline V gene has CDR1 PRHDT and CDR2 FYEKMQ (reference sequence). CDR3 length equals 14 residues. CDR3 nucleotide sequence: TGTGCCAGCAGCTTAGGCGGCAGACAAGAGACCCAGTACTTC. Encoded protein: CASSLGGRQETQYF.

This clone was detected a few times. This chain connects TRBV7-3 to TRBJ2-7; D might be TRBD2 (6 bases). Trimming left V 5 bases short and J 4 bases short, with 21 bases between. There are 16 residues in the CDR3. Germline CDR1 reads SGHTA; CDR2 reads FQGTGA. In DNA form, the CDR3 reads TGTGCCAGCAGCCCGGGGGTACAAACTAGTTTTTACGAGCAGTACTTC. This encodes CASSPGVQTSFYEQYF.